Each of the 30 T cell receptor beta chains below was sequenced from the same sample in a study of PD-1 blockade in mismatch repair-deficient tumors. Produced via immunoSEQ multiplex PCR; TCRdb's table is partial and in-frame only. This table holds tens of thousands of clones, around 85% found once. This specimen consisted of peripheral blood, obtained 12 weeks after starting pembrolizumab. These receptors originate from an adult with mismatch repair-deficient cancer.

This clone was seen more than once but under ten times. The J gene is TRBJ2-1, the V gene TRBV5-4; perhaps TRBD2 as D (7 bases). The CDR3 runs 14 residues. Per germline, CDR1 SGHNT and CDR2 YYREEE (reference sequence). The germline V and J ends were trimmed by 0 bases and 6 bases, with 10 bases remaining between them. The CDR3 spells CASSLDGGLNEQFF. The CDR3 nucleotides are TGTGCCAGCAGCTTGGACGGGGGGCTCAATGAGCAGTTCTTC.

Ten or more counts support this clone. The J gene is TRBJ2-1, the V gene TRBV9; TRBD2 might be the D (6 bases). V gave up 7 bases and J gave up 3 bases, with 11 bases separating them. The CDR3 spans 13 residues. From germline, CDR1 is SGDLS and CDR2 YYNGEE. CDR3: CASAEGNYNEQFF. The CDR3 DNA reads TGTGCCAGCGCGGAGGGAAACTACAATGAGCAGTTCTTC.

The chain uses TRBV28 and TRBJ2-1; the match to TRBD1 covers 8 bases. The V segment lost 8 bases and the J segment 4 bases; nucleotides outside the gene matches: 7. This CDR3 spans 14 amino acids. CDR1 and CDR2 from the germline V gene are MDHEN and SYDVKM. The CDR3: CASLRQGQYNEQFF. In DNA form, the CDR3 reads TGTGCCAGCTTAAGACAGGGGCAATACAATGAGCAGTTCTTC.

The chain links TRBV2 to TRBJ1-5; D unresolved. The CDR3 runs 12 residues. The V end was cut by 8 bases, the J end by 2 bases, with 7 bases between. Germline assignment: CDR1 SNHLY and CDR2 FYNNEI. The CDR3 sequence is CASSIGNQPQHF. The CDR3 DNA reads TGTGCCAGCTCCATAGGCAATCAGCCCCAGCATTTT.

The chain employs TRBV7-3 and TRBJ2-1, with 10 bases identical to TRBD2. The germline gives CDR1 SGHTA, CDR2 FQGTGA. J was trimmed by 6 bases and V by 5 bases; bases with no gene match: 7. The CDR3 runs to 15 residues. The CDR3 bases are TGTGCCAGCAGCCCTATTCTAGCGGGGGTCAATGAGCAGTTCTTC. This sequence encodes CASSPILAGVNEQFF.

The V and J genes are TRBV7-8 and TRBJ2-7; D possibly uses TRBD1 or TRBD2 (5 bases each). This CDR3 region has 15 residues. The V end was cut by 5 bases, the J end by 1 base, with 15 bases between. From germline, CDR1 is SGHVS and CDR2 FQNEAQ. CDR3 DNA sequence: TGTGCCAGCAGCAGAAGACGGGACCCATCCTACGAGCAGTACTTC. This gives the protein CASSRRRDPSYEQYF. The variable domain in full, with the rest retrieved from reference TRBV7-8 and TRBJ2-7, is GAGVSQSPRYKVAKRGQDVALRCDPISGHVSLFWYQQALGQGPEFLTYFQNEAQLDKSGLPSDRFFAERPEGSVSTLKIQRTQQEDSAVYLCASSRRRDPSYEQYFGPGTRLTVT.

The CDR3 bases are TGTGCCAGCTCACCACCCGGGTTTGAGACCCAGTACTTC. Translating gives CASSPPGFETQYF. V is TRBV18 and J is TRBJ2-5; the D is unclear. The CDR3 spans 13 residues. Germline loops: CDR1 KGHSH, CDR2 LQKENI. Trimming cost V 0 bases and J 5 bases, with 7 bases left between them. Full variable domain (missing parts from reference TRBV18 and TRBJ2-5): NAGVMQNPRHLVRRRGQEARLRCSPMKGHSHVYWYRQLPEEGLKFMVYLQKENIIDESGMPKERFSAEFPKEGPSILRIQQVVRGDSAAYFCASSPPGFETQYFGPGTRLLVL.

V gene TRBV19 combines with J gene TRBJ1-4; D uncertain. Germline CDR1 is LNHDA and CDR2 is SQIVND (reference sequence). CDR3 size: 14 residues. The V end lost 1 base, the J end lost 0 bases, and 3 bases lay between the germline ends. For the CDR3, the DNA is TGTGCCAGTAGTATAGGGCCAACTAATGAAAAACTGTTTTTT. Its translation is CASSIGPTNEKLFF.

The chain joins TRBV11-1 to TRBJ2-2, with D uncertain. Germline V gene lookup returns CDR1 SGHAT and CDR2 FQDESV (reference sequence). Trimming took 3 bases from V and 4 from J, leaving 6 bases between them. The CDR3 covers 13 residues. This chain's CDR3 is CASSFGATGELFF. The CDR3 DNA reads TGTGCCAGCAGCTTCGGTGCCACCGGGGAGCTGTTTTTT.

The V gene is TRBV7-8, the J gene TRBJ1-3; maybe TRBD1 (5 bases). Germline V gene sequence: CDR1 SGHVS, CDR2 FQNEAQ. The CDR3 covers 17 residues. The germline V and J ends were trimmed by 1 base and 0 bases, with 13 bases remaining between them. For the CDR3, the DNA is TGTGCCAGCAGCTTAGAGGTGGGGCCAACCTCTGGAAACACCATATATTTT. As protein: CASSLEVGPTSGNTIYF.

This clone has a handful of counts. The chain uses TRBV27 and TRBJ1-2, with a weak D call TRBD1 (6 bases). The CDR3 contains 14 residues. Germline V gene data show CDR1 as MNHEY and CDR2 as SMNVEV (reference sequence). Trimming stripped 2 bases from V and 6 bases from J, with 13 bases between. Here the CDR3 DNA reads TGTGCCAGCAGTTTAGGAACAGGGTTGGATGGCTACACCTTC. Residues: CASSLGTGLDGYTF.

This clone was seen more than once but under ten times. V gene TRBV11-3 combines with J gene TRBJ2-7; 8 bases agree with TRBD1. In germline, CDR1 is SGHNT, CDR2 YENEEA. The CDR3 spans 13 residues. After removal of 5 bases from V and 3 bases from J, the junction contained 3 bases not matched to a gene. The CDR3 is CASSRDRGYEQYF. The DNA of the CDR3 is TGTGCCAGCAGCCGAGACAGGGGCTACGAGCAGTACTTC.

This clone was recorded once. This chain links TRBV9 with TRBJ1-1; 9 nucleotides line up with TRBD1. The germline V gene has CDR1 SGDLS and CDR2 YYNGEE. CDR3 length: 14 amino acids. V shed 3 bases and J 3 bases; nucleotides not matched to a gene: 3. CDR3 DNA sequence: TGTGCCAGCAGCGCGGGACAGGGCTACACTGAAGCTTTCTTT. Translated, it gives CASSAGQGYTEAFF.

V gene TRBV27 combines with J gene TRBJ2-7; maybe TRBD1 (6 bases). Germline assignment: CDR1 MNHEY and CDR2 SMNVEV (reference sequence). Trimming stripped 5 bases from V and 2 bases from J, with 13 bases between. The CDR3 runs 14 residues. The CDR3, as DNA: TGTGCCAGCAGTCAGGGACACGTCCCCTACGAGCAGTACTTC. Translating gives CASSQGHVPYEQYF.

The gene calls are TRBV7-2 and TRBJ2-7, with 15 positions matching TRBD2. J gave up 9 bases and V 1 base, and 10 bases lay outside the gene matches. The CDR3 spans 17 residues. From germline, CDR1 is SGHTA and CDR2 FQGNSA. The CDR3 loop reads CASSLGTSGRASNGQYF. Written as DNA, the CDR3 is TGTGCCAGCAGCTTAGGGACTAGCGGGAGGGCCTCTAACGGGCAGTACTTC. Based on the CDR3 plus reference TRBV7-2 and TRBJ2-7, the full variable domain is GAGVSQSPSNKVTEKGKDVELRCDPISGHTALYWYRQSLGQGLEFLIYFQGNSAPDKSGLPSDRFSAERTGGSVSTLTIQRTQQEDSAVYLCASSLGTSGRASNGQYFGPGTRLTVT.

The chain couples TRBV12-5 to TRBJ1-2, with D uncertain. The germline V gene has CDR1 LGHNT and CDR2 FRNRAP. With 0 bases removed from V and 4 bases from J, the gap between germline ends came to 9 bases. The CDR3 totals 14 residues. The CDR3 sequence: CASGLVALAYGYTF. CDR3 coding DNA: TGTGCTAGTGGTTTGGTAGCGCTCGCCTATGGCTACACCTTC.

Turning to this clone: The sample carries other DNA sequences with the same CDR3. The J gene is TRBJ2-2, the V gene TRBV19; no clear D. Germline V gene lookup returns CDR1 LNHDA and CDR2 SQIVND (reference sequence). This CDR3 region has 13 residues. The germline V and J ends were trimmed by 4 bases and 2 bases, with 5 bases remaining between them. This CDR3 is CASSNPNTGELFF. Here the CDR3 DNA reads TGTGCCAGTAGTAACCCTAACACCGGGGAGCTGTTTTTT.

This clone is a singleton in its sample. The V and J genes are TRBV14 and TRBJ2-2; TRBD2 matches at 12 bases. The CDR3 runs to 19 residues. V was pared by 5 bases and J by 4 bases, with 14 bases of the junction left unmatched. Germline CDR1 and CDR2: SGHDN and FVKESK. DNA for the CDR3: TGTGCCAGCAGCAGGGCACTAGCGGGAGGCGGGGGATCCACCGGGGAGCTGTTTTTT. Its protein product is CASSRALAGGGGSTGELFF.

The chain combines TRBV7-9 with TRBJ2-1; 7 bases are a match to TRBD2. The germline V gene has CDR1 SEHNR and CDR2 FQNEAQ (reference sequence). There are 12 residues in the CDR3. V dropped 8 bases and J dropped 7; count of bases not matched to a gene: 5. The CDR3 region has the DNA TGTGCCAGCCGCAAAGCGGGGAATGAGCAGTTCTTC. Its translation is CASRKAGNEQFF.

The V gene is TRBV18, the J gene TRBJ2-2; tentative D call: TRBD1 (5 bases). This CDR3 is 15 amino acids long. Between the trimmed V and J ends, which lost 2 bases and 7 bases, there was a span of 14 bases. Per the germline V gene, CDR1 is KGHSH and CDR2 is LQKENI. DNA of the CDR3: TGTGCCAGCTCACCAGGACATACCTCCCGCGGGGAGCTGTTTTTT. Translating it yields CASSPGHTSRGELFF.

The chain links TRBV30 to TRBJ2-2; D gene ambiguous. This CDR3 region has 15 residues. Trimming cost V 2 bases and J 6 bases, with 16 bases left between them. The germline CDR1 and CDR2 sequences are GTSNPN and SVGIG (reference sequence). CDR3 loop: CAWSTLTGRAGELFF. CDR3 nucleotide sequence: TGTGCCTGGAGTACCTTGACTGGGCGCGCCGGGGAGCTGTTTTTT.

The chain combines TRBV5-4 with TRBJ1-4; the D gene is possibly TRBD1 (5 bases). CDR1 SGHNT and CDR2 YYREEE come from the germline V gene (reference sequence). Trimming cost V 0 bases and J 6 bases, with 9 bases left between them. CDR3 length equals 14 residues. The CDR3 region has the DNA TGTGCCAGCAGCTTGGGACAGTTTGATGAAAAACTGTTTTTT. Translated: CASSLGQFDEKLFF.

The chain recombines TRBV19 with TRBJ2-1; 15 positions match TRBD2. The CDR3 has 18 amino acids. Germline CDR1 and CDR2: LNHDA and SQIVND (reference sequence). Trimming removed 5 bases from V and 7 bases from J; junction bases left unmatched: 12. The CDR3 DNA reads TGTGCCAGTAGTCTAAGGGGCCGGACTAGCGGGAGGGTTAATGAGCAGTTCTTC. Protein sequence: CASSLRGRTSGRVNEQFF.

The sample holds one count of this clone. The rearrangement links TRBV25-1 to TRBJ2-7; D gene unclear. Trimming took 0 bases from V and 3 from J, leaving 9 bases between them. The CDR3 loop spans 14 amino acids. Germline CDR1 MGHDK, CDR2 SYGVNS. The CDR3 DNA reads TGTGCCAGCAGTGAATATTTTGGCGACTACGAGCAGTACTTC. Translating gives CASSEYFGDYEQYF.

The rearrangement joins TRBV5-4 to TRBJ1-2, with D perhaps matching TRBD1 (5 bases). This CDR3 is 13 amino acids long. Germline V gives CDR1 SGHNT, CDR2 YYREEE (reference sequence). Deletions cut 2 bases from V and 7 bases from J, with 12 bases between. The CDR3 here is CASSLLGGGGYTF. CDR3 nucleotides: TGTGCCAGCAGCTTACTGGGGGGGGGTGGCTACACCTTC.

The genes are TRBV6-5 and TRBJ2-7, with a tentative D call TRBD1 (6 bases). This CDR3 has 15 amino acids. Germline lookup yields CDR1 MNHEY and CDR2 SVGAGI. V lost 6 bases and J lost 4, with 19 bases in between. CDR3 DNA: TGTGCCAGCAGCGACCGGAGAACAGGGAATTACGAGCAGTACTTC. It specifies CASSDRRTGNYEQYF.

The chain is built from TRBV29-1 and TRBJ2-2, with D possibly called TRBD1 or TRBD2 (6 bases each). This CDR3 is 13 amino acids long. Per germline, CDR1 SQVTM and CDR2 ANQGSEA. The ends were cut back, 4 bases at V and 2 bases at J, with 8 bases in the middle. CDR3 sequence reads: CSVGGTNTGELFF. CDR3 nucleotide sequence: TGCAGCGTTGGCGGGACAAACACCGGGGAGCTGTTTTTT.

In this sample, this clone turned up a few times. The J gene is TRBJ2-7, the V gene TRBV7-9; D gene uncertain. The CDR3 is 14 amino acids. V lost 1 base, J lost 2 bases, and 9 bases lay in between. Germline V CDR1 and CDR2: SEHNR, FQNEAQ (reference sequence). The CDR3 nucleotides are TGTGCCAGCAGCTTAGATGGGAACCCCTACGAGCAGTACTTC. Amino acids: CASSLDGNPYEQYF. Variable domain in full (rest from reference TRBV7-9 and TRBJ2-7): DTGVSQNPRHKITKRGQNVTFRCDPISEHNRLYWYRQTLGQGPEFLTYFQNEAQLEKSRLLSDRFSAERPKGSFSTLEIQRTEQGDSAMYLCASSLDGNPYEQYFGPGTRLTVT.

This clone was counted only a few times. J is TRBJ2-5 and V is TRBV6-6; the match to TRBD2 covers 12 bases. The CDR3 runs to 16 residues. Germline V lookup: CDR1 MNHNY, CDR2 SVGAGI (reference sequence). The junction had 4 bases not matched to a gene; V was cut back by 0 bases and J by 5 bases. The CDR3 DNA reads TGTGCCAGCAGTTACTCGGGGCTAGCGGGAGGGGAGACCCAGTACTTC. This encodes CASSYSGLAGGETQYF.

The rearrangement links TRBV7-8 to TRBJ2-5; D possibly matches TRBD1 or TRBD2 (5 bases each). CDR1 is SGHVS and CDR2 is FQNEAQ in the germline V gene. This CDR3 is built from 14 residues. V shed 5 bases and J shed 5 bases, with 15 bases lying between them. CDR3 in amino acids: CASSQGPRKETQYF. CDR3 coding DNA: TGTGCCAGCAGCCAGGGACCAAGGAAGGAGACCCAGTACTTC. Combining the CDR3 with reference TRBV7-8 and TRBJ2-5 gives the whole variable domain GAGVSQSPRYKVAKRGQDVALRCDPISGHVSLFWYQQALGQGPEFLTYFQNEAQLDKSGLPSDRFFAERPEGSVSTLKIQRTQQEDSAVYLCASSQGPRKETQYFGPGTRLLVL.